The 31 T cell receptor beta chains reported below all come from one sample, sequenced in a study of molecular identifiers for immune sequencing clone quantification. Each CDR3 protein is one row after TCRdb ran MiXCR on the PCR reads. This sample yields under 800,000 distinct CDR3 sequences, of which roughly 23% are seen a single time; about 0.84% belongs to the top ten. The sample consisted of naive CD8+ T cells from blood, with Jurkat cell RNA spiked in. Subset given: FACS-sorted CD8+CD4-CCR7+CD45RA+ naive T cells. These receptors came from a human donor in good health. Some libraries in this study had Jurkat cell RNA spiked in.

This clonotype has just a few counts. The V call is TRBV20-1, the J call TRBJ2-1; no firm D call. CDR3 length: 13 amino acids. In germline, CDR1 is DFQATT, CDR2 SNEGSKA (reference sequence). The V gene lost 3 bases and the J gene lost 7 bases, with 13 bases spanning the gap. The CDR3 DNA reads TGCAGTGCTAGTGTCGACCTCCTTAATGAGCAGTTCTTC. Its protein is CSASVDLLNEQFF.

This clonotype was seen more than once but under ten times. V usage is TRBV3-2 and J usage is TRBJ1-1; the DNA was not used to check the table's D call, TRBD1. TRBV3-2 is noted as a pseudogene. CDR3 size: 17 residues. The CDR3 spells CASSQAAYRDTDTEAFF. CDR3 DNA: TGTGCCAGCAGCCAGGCAGCCTATCGGGACACAGACACTGAAGCTTTCTTT.

The chain joins TRBV30 to TRBJ2-1; TRBD2 matches at 7 bases. This CDR3 spans 16 amino acids. Germline V gene data show CDR1 as GTSNPN and CDR2 as SVGIG (reference sequence). V lost 4 bases, J lost 2 bases, and 11 bases stayed unmatched. The CDR3 spells CAWIAPGRDPYNEQFF. In DNA, the CDR3 is TGTGCCTGGATTGCTCCGGGGAGGGACCCCTACAATGAGCAGTTCTTC.

The chain combines TRBV4-2 with TRBJ2-1; the D is unclear. V was trimmed by 0 bases and J by 12 bases, leaving 15 bases between them. The V gene's germline CDR1 is LGHNA and CDR2 YNFKEQ. The CDR3 spans 14 residues. This CDR3 reads CASSQDSVVLVQFF. The CDR3 DNA follows: TGTGCCAGCAGCCAAGATAGTGTTGTCTTAGTGCAGTTCTTC.

This rearrangement joins TRBV19 to TRBJ1-1; D is possibly TRBD1 (6 bases). The germline V gene encodes CDR1 LNHDA and CDR2 SQIVND (reference sequence). The V gene lost 10 bases and the J gene lost 6 bases, with 12 bases spanning the gap. The CDR3 is 11 amino acids. CDR3 sequence: CATSTGSEAFF. The CDR3, as DNA: TGTGCCACCTCGACAGGTTCTGAAGCTTTCTTT.

Only a few counts were recorded for this clonotype. The V gene is TRBV12-3 or TRBV12-4, the J gene TRBJ1-2; D is unresolved. CDR3 size: 14 residues. The V end lost 4 bases, the J end lost 8 bases, and 17 bases lay between the germline ends. CDR3 region: CASSWVPSTIGYTF. Here the CDR3 DNA reads TGTGCCAGCAGTTGGGTCCCGAGTACTATAGGCTACACCTTC.

This clonotype was observed a few times. The germline gene is not matched at one end of the junction; a read error may be the cause. The chain has TRBV7-9 and TRBJ2-5; TRBD2 matches at 10 bases. This CDR3 region has 16 residues. CDR1 and CDR2 (germline): SEHNR, FQNEAQ (reference sequence). In DNA, the CDR3 is TGTGCCGGCAGCCCGAGTGCTAGCGGGAGAAAGGAGACCCAGTACTTC. Protein product: CAGSPSASGRKETQYF.

With respect to this clonotype: Just one base apart from a much larger clone, this may be a read error. This rearrangement joins TRBV7-6 to TRBJ1-5; D gene unclear. Trimming stripped 6 bases from V and 6 bases from J, with 18 bases between. From germline, CDR1 is SGHVS and CDR2 FNYEAQ. The CDR3 has 15 residues. In DNA form, the CDR3 reads TGTGCCAGCAGAGGAAAGGGCCCCGGCGGTCAGCCCCAGCATTTT. It codes for CASRGKGPGGQPQHF. The variable domain in full, completed from reference TRBV7-6 and TRBJ1-5, reads GAGVSQSPRYKVTKRGQDVALRCDPISGHVSLYWYRQALGQGPEFLTYFNYEAQQDKSGLPNDRFSAERPEGSISTLTIQRTEQRDSAMYRCASRGKGPGGQPQHFGDGTRLSIL.

The rearrangement joins TRBV28 to TRBJ2-7; D gene uncertain. Germline V lookup: CDR1 MDHEN, CDR2 SYDVKM. With 2 bases removed from V and 2 bases from J, the gap between germline ends came to 13 bases. CDR3 length: 15 amino acids. In DNA form, the CDR3 reads TGTGCCAGCAGTTTAGTCCATCTTGGAACCTACGAGCAGTACTTC. Amino acids: CASSLVHLGTYEQYF. The variable domain in full, completed from reference TRBV28 and TRBJ2-7, reads DVKVTQSSRYLVKRTGEKVFLECVQDMDHENMFWYRQDPGLGLRLIYFSYDVKMKEKGDIPEGYSVSREKKERFSLILESASTNQTSMYLCASSLVHLGTYEQYFGPGTRLTVT.

Remarks on this clonotype: No conserved phenylalanine or tryptophan is present at the end of the CDR3, so a read error is the likely explanation. The chain couples TRBV20-1 to TRBJ1-6; 12 bases map to TRBD1. CDR1 and CDR2 from the germline V gene are DFQATT and SNEGSKA (reference sequence). Losses at the gene ends were 6 bases for V and 10 bases for J; bases not matched to a gene: 1. This CDR3 comprises 12 residues. The CDR3 is CSAGTGGSPLHL. CDR3 DNA: TGCAGTGCCGGGACAGGGGGCTCACCCCTCCACCTT.

About this clonotype itself: Relative to the germline gene, one junction end is altered; a read error may explain this. The chain carries TRBV7-9 and TRBJ1-3; 8 positions agree with TRBD1. The CDR3 is 16 amino acids. Germline CDR1 is SEHNR and CDR2 is FQNEAQ (reference sequence). CDR3 sequence reads: CAGRSRQGIGGNTIYF. The DNA for the CDR3 is TGTGCCGGCAGGTCTCGACAGGGGATCGGTGGAAACACCATATATTTT. The full variable domain, rest sourced from reference TRBV7-9 and TRBJ1-3, is DTGVSQNPRHKITKRGQNVTFRCDPISEHNRLYWYRQTLGQGPEFLTYFQNEAQLEKSRLLSDRFSAERPKGSFSTLEIQRTEQGDSAMYLCAGRSRQGIGGNTIYFGEGSWLTVV.

The V and J genes are TRBV4-1 and TRBJ1-2; D gene unclear. V lost 1 base, J lost 4 bases, and 13 bases lay in between. Germline assignment: CDR1 MGHRA and CDR2 YSYEKL. The CDR3 covers 15 residues. CDR3 nucleotides: TGCGCCAGCAGCCAAGTTGGTTTAGGTTCCTATGGCTACACCTTC. Amino acids: CASSQVGLGSYGYTF.

This clonotype was seen many times. J is TRBJ1-2 and V is TRBV3-1; D is unresolved. Trimming took off 0 bases at V and 6 bases at J, with 17 bases between the two ends. Germline CDR1 and CDR2: LGHDT and YNNKEL (reference sequence). The CDR3 extends over 16 amino acids. CDR3 loop: CASSQDPPSGVDGYTF. The CDR3 coding sequence is TGTGCCAGCAGCCAAGATCCTCCATCGGGAGTTGATGGCTACACCTTC.

The V call is TRBV27, the J call TRBJ1-2; 10 nucleotides line up with TRBD1. The CDR3 spans 15 residues. After removal of 2 bases from V and 4 bases from J, the junction contained 4 bases not matched to a gene. The V gene's germline CDR1 is MNHEY and CDR2 SMNVEV (reference sequence). As DNA, the CDR3 is TGTGCCAGCAGTTTAGCCGGGACAGGGGTCTATGGCTACACCTTC. This sequence encodes CASSLAGTGVYGYTF.

This clonotype has ten or more counts. The rearrangement links TRBV29-1 to TRBJ2-7, with 9 bases fitting TRBD2. After removal of 7 bases from V and 2 bases from J, the junction contained 9 bases not matched to a gene. CDR1 and CDR2 (germline): SQVTM, ANQGSEA. This CDR3 spans 14 amino acids. For the CDR3, the DNA is TGCAGCGCATATCTAGCGGGGACCACCTACGAGCAGTACTTC. It codes for CSAYLAGTTYEQYF.

This clonotype occurred once. A read error is possible here, since a much larger clone lies one base away. DNA for the CDR3: TGTGCCAGCATGTCAGACGGCCTAAACACTGAAGCTTTCTTT. This sequence encodes CASMSDGLNTEAFF. The chain combines TRBV6-2 or TRBV6-3 with TRBJ1-1; D is undetermined. Trimming took 7 bases from V and 2 from J, leaving 14 bases between them. From germline, CDR1 is MNHEY and CDR2 SVGEGT. CDR3 size: 14 residues.

V and J are TRBV29-1 and TRBJ1-2; D gene unclear. The V end lost 0 bases, the J end lost 3 bases, and 11 bases lay between the germline ends. This CDR3 comprises 14 residues. Germline V gene lookup returns CDR1 SQVTM and CDR2 ANQGSEA. The CDR3 region has the DNA TGCAGCGTTGAAGATCCAGAGAGGGACTATGGCTACACCTTC. Translation gives CSVEDPERDYGYTF.

This clonotype was observed at least ten times. The chain recombines TRBV24-1 with TRBJ2-2, with D possibly matching TRBD1 (5 bases). This CDR3 spans 13 amino acids. The ends were cut back, 8 bases at V and 6 bases at J, with 12 bases in the middle. The germline V gene encodes CDR1 KGHDR and CDR2 SFDVKD. The CDR3 is CATKKGDSGELFF. The CDR3 DNA reads as TGTGCCACCAAAAAAGGGGATTCCGGGGAGCTGTTTTTT.

This clonotype came up many times. The gene calls are TRBV4-3 and TRBJ2-7; possibly TRBD1 or TRBD2 for D (5 bases each). The V end was cut by 1 base, the J end by 3 bases, with 10 bases between. CDR3 size: 14 residues. From germline, CDR1 is LGHNA and CDR2 YSLEER. The CDR3 reads CASSQAWGSYEQYF. The CDR3, as DNA: TGCGCCAGCAGCCAAGCCTGGGGGAGCTACGAGCAGTACTTC.

With respect to this clonotype: A much larger clone is a single base away; this may be a read error. This rearrangement joins TRBV27 to TRBJ1-1; D perhaps matches TRBD1 (6 bases). From germline, CDR1 is MNHEY and CDR2 SMNVEV (reference sequence). The CDR3 extends over 15 amino acids. CDR3 in amino acids: CVSSLSAGANTEAFF. The CDR3 DNA follows: TGTGTCAGCAGTTTATCGGCAGGGGCGAACACTGAAGCTTTCTTT.

The CDR3 region is CASSLFKGADTQYF. CDR3 DNA: TGTGCCAGCAGCTTGTTTAAGGGGGCAGATACGCAGTATTTT. This sequence joins TRBV11-2 and TRBJ2-3; maybe TRBD1 (6 bases). Trimming cost V 3 bases and J 4 bases, with 11 bases left between them. This CDR3 contains 14 residues. Germline assignment: CDR1 SGHAT and CDR2 FQNNGV.

This clonotype was detected ten times or more. CDR3 nucleotides: TGCAGTGCCACCGGGACTGACTCCTACGAGCAGTACTTC. Translation gives CSATGTDSYEQYF. This chain joins TRBV20-1 and TRBJ2-7; tentative D call: TRBD2 (6 bases). CDR3 length: 13 amino acids. The V end was cut by 6 bases, the J end by 0 bases, with 12 bases between. CDR1 and CDR2 (germline): DFQATT, SNEGSKA (reference sequence).

This clonotype appeared many times. J is TRBJ1-1 and V is TRBV27; TRBD1 matches 7 bases. Germline lookup yields CDR1 MNHEY and CDR2 SMNVEV (reference sequence). Unmatched junction bases numbered 4, after V lost 0 bases and J lost 6 bases. The CDR3 is 14 residues long. CDR3 DNA sequence: TGTGCCAGCAGTTTATCGGGACAGTTCGCTGAAGCTTTCTTT. Translation: CASSLSGQFAEAFF.

The V call is TRBV12-3 or TRBV12-4, the J call TRBJ1-5, with TRBD1 as a possible D gene (5 bases). V lost 6 bases and J 1 base, leaving 10 bases between the germline ends. The CDR3 loop spans 14 amino acids. The CDR3, as DNA: TGTGCCAGCAGCCAGGGACGGAGCAATCAGCCCCAGCATTTT. Its protein product is CASSQGRSNQPQHF.

This clonotype showed up many times. V and J are TRBV6-6 and TRBJ2-1, with D unresolved. Trimming cost V 4 bases and J 8 bases, with 9 bases left between them. The germline gives CDR1 MNHNY, CDR2 SVGAGI (reference sequence). The CDR3 has 12 residues. The CDR3 DNA reads as TGTGCCAGCAGTTCGTTAAGGGATGAGCAGTTCTTC. It translates to CASSSLRDEQFF.

This sequence joins TRBV10-2 and TRBJ1-5; a possible D gene is TRBD1 (5 bases). V lost 0 bases and J 5 bases, leaving 8 bases between the germline ends. There are 14 residues in the CDR3. Germline V gene data show CDR1 as WSHSY and CDR2 as SAAADI. The DNA of the CDR3 is TGCGCCAGCAGTGAGTCGGGGGGGTATCAGCCCCAGCATTTT. It codes for CASSESGGYQPQHF.

This clonotype was seen repeatedly, ten times or more. The rearrangement links TRBV4-1 to TRBJ2-7; TRBD1 is a possible D gene (6 bases). Trimming removed 0 bases at V and 2 bases at J, with 8 bases between. Germline assignment: CDR1 MGHRA and CDR2 YSYEKL. The CDR3 length is 14 residues. CDR3 residues: CASSQDTGTYEQYF. The CDR3 bases are TGCGCCAGCAGCCAAGATACAGGGACCTACGAGCAGTACTTC.

This clonotype has at least ten counts. This chain uses TRBV29-1 with TRBJ1-3, with D perhaps TRBD1 (5 bases). V was pared by 5 bases and J by 4 bases, with 6 bases between. This CDR3 is built from 11 residues. Germline V lookup: CDR1 SQVTM, CDR2 ANQGSEA. The CDR3 region has the DNA TGCAGCGTTCGACAGGGAAACACCATATATTTT. Translation: CSVRQGNTIYF. Together with reference TRBV29-1 and TRBJ1-3, the CDR3 gives the full variable domain: SAVISQKPSRDICQRGTSLTIQCQVDSQVTMMFWYRQQPGQSLTLIATANQGSEATYESGFVIDKFPISRPNLTFSTLTVSNMSPEDSSIYLCSVRQGNTIYFGEGSWLTVV.

The sample holds a few counts of this clonotype. The chain has TRBV6-5 and TRBJ2-1, with a weak D call TRBD2 (5 bases). Germline V CDR1 and CDR2: MNHEY, SVGAGI. The CDR3 runs to 16 residues. The V end was cut by 6 bases, the J end by 9 bases, with 24 bases between. The CDR3 nucleotides read TGTGCCAGCAGGGGGTGGCGGACGGGTGAGGGTAGTGAGCAGTTCTTC. It yields the protein CASRGWRTGEGSEQFF.

The sample holds many counts of this clonotype. The chain links TRBV4-3 to TRBJ2-3; the D is unclear. Germline V gene data show CDR1 as LGHNA and CDR2 as YSLEER. The CDR3 runs 15 residues. V was clipped by 3 bases and J by 4 bases, with 14 bases between them. CDR3 sequence (DNA): TGCGCCAGCAGCCAGGACCCTCAGACGGCAGATACGCAGTATTTT. It yields the protein CASSQDPQTADTQYF.

The chain combines TRBV27 with TRBJ2-2; D call uncertain. Germline lookup yields CDR1 MNHEY and CDR2 SMNVEV (reference sequence). CDR3 length: 16 amino acids. Trimming cost V 1 base and J 4 bases, with 13 bases left between them. The CDR3 DNA is TGTGCCAGCAGTTTATACCCAGACCCGGGCACCGGGGAGCTGTTTTTT. Amino acid sequence: CASSLYPDPGTGELFF.